The source of this T cell receptor (beta chain) is a study of cytomegalovirus exposure and HLA in healthy donors. CDR1 and CDR2 from the germline V gene are KGHSH and LQKENI. The CDR3 is made up of 14 amino acids. The V end lost 0 bases, the J end lost 8 bases, and 13 bases lay between the germline ends. Overall study findings and caveats: A later analysis reportedly identified an Asian-associated ancestry cluster as carrying fewer N-insertions than the approximately 620-donor mean. TCR beta V- and J-gene trimming, according to a later analysis, was linked to a missense DCLRE1C variant.

Only one count was recorded for this clone. Its target is not known. PCR primers comprised 60 Vbeta and 13 Jbeta primers. Generated by immunoSEQ multiplex PCR, the TCRdb table keeps only in-frame clones and is missing some. The profile shows some 140,000 clones, over 60% of them singletons. The V gene is TRBV18, the J gene TRBJ1-1; D is unclear. The sample was PBMCs. The clonotype originates from a woman aged 40-49 years in good health and CMV-seronegative. The CDR3, as DNA: TGTGCCAGCTCACCACCAATTAGACATTCCGAAGCTTTCTTT. As protein: CASSPPIRHSEAFF.